Reported below is one T cell receptor beta chain. Authors' analysis steps: Estimation of nucleated cell counts was performed using reference gene primer amplification. Here immunoSEQ multiplex PCR was the method, and the copy in TCRdb shows in-frame clones only, minus some. V, J and clone size are those of that table, while D and trimming were read from the DNA. The sample has about 430,000 clones; over 85% are singletons. This specimen belongs to a study of blood T cell repertoires in COVID-19. About the research overall: T cells, B-cell-depleted T cells, or PBMCs supplied cDNA or gDNA.

Enrolment of Seattle patients took place during active infection, and they were followed longitudinally. Sequenced input: peripheral blood. The receptor was derived from a man aged 18 to 29 with COVID-19, enrolled during active disease.

CDR3 nucleotides: TGCAGCGTTGCGGATAAGGGACTCTCAGATACGCAGTATTTT. Translation gives CSVADKGLSDTQYF. The chain recombines TRBV29-1 with TRBJ2-3; the D gene is possibly TRBD2 (6 bases). The CDR3 covers 14 residues. Germline CDR1 is SQVTM and CDR2 is ANQGSEA. The V gene lost 4 bases and the J gene lost 4 bases, with 15 bases spanning the gap.